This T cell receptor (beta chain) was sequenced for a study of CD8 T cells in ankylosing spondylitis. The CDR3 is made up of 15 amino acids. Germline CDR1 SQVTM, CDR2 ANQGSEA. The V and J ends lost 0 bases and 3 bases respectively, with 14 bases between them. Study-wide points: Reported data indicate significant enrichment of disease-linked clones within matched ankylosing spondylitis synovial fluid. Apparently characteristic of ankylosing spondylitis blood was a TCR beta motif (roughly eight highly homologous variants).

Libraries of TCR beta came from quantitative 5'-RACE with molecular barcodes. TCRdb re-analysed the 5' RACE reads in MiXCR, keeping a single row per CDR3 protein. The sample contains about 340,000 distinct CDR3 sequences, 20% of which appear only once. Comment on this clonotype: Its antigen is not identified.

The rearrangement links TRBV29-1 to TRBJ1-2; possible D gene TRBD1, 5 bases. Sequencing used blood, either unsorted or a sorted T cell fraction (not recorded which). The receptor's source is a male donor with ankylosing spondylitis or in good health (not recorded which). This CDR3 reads CSVEDLSGGDYGYTF. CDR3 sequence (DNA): TGCAGCGTTGAAGATCTTTCGGGGGGGGACTATGGCTACACCTTC.